This T cell receptor (beta chain) was documented in a study of blood T cell repertoires in COVID-19. In the study overall: Acute and convalescent COVID-19 specimens originated in the United States, Italy and Spain.

Authors' methods: Estimation of nucleated cell counts was performed using reference gene primer amplification. Libraries were prepared by immunoSEQ multiplex PCR; TCRdb keeps only in-frame clonotypes and omits some of them. V, J and clone size reflect that table, while D and trimming were determined from the DNA. This sample has about 170,000 clones, with under 90% found just once. The CDR3 runs 13 residues. The germline CDR1 and CDR2 sequences are WSHSY and SAAADI. V lost 9 bases and J lost 6, with 14 bases in between. The genes are TRBV10-2 and TRBJ2-2; D is possibly TRBD2 (5 bases). The sequenced sample was peripheral blood. This clonotype was sampled from a woman aged 80 or older with acute or convalescent COVID-19. For the CDR3, the DNA is TGCGCCAGTCGTAGCGTAGCCTCCGGGGAGCTGTTTTTT. Protein product: CASRSVASGELFF.